These T cell receptor beta chains were read from a single sample in a study of cytomegalovirus exposure and HLA in healthy donors. The protocol was immunoSEQ multiplex PCR, while the TCRdb copy is restricted to in-frame clones and leaves out a portion. The sample includes about 130,000 clones, around 80% of them seen just once. The specimen was PBMCs. These TCRs come from a female donor in good health and CMV-seronegative. Each CDR3 is given with its conserved first and last residue.

J: TRBJ2-1
V: TRBV25-1
CDR3: CAGSEGGLGEQFF

J: TRBJ2-1
V: TRBV30
CDR3: CAWEGIAGNNEQFF

J: TRBJ2-2
V: TRBV6-1
CDR3: CASRLGGGGELFF

J: TRBJ2-7
V: TRBV18
CDR3: CASSPSGTPQNEQYF

J: TRBJ1-2
V: TRBV4-1
CDR3: CASSQLTAAGDGYTF

J: TRBJ1-5
V: TRBV6-1
CDR3: CASSQNSLNQPQHF

J: TRBJ2-7
V: TRBV28
CDR3: CASNGRGLADYEQYF

J: TRBJ1-5
V: TRBV2
CDR3: CASRAQGGQPQHF

J: TRBJ2-5
V: TRBV6-5
CDR3: CASSSLIAGQWTQYF

J: TRBJ1-4
V: TRBV2
CDR3: CASSETGATNEKLFF

J: TRBJ1-4
V: TRBV7-3
CDR3: CASSLNTVEKLFF

J: TRBJ1-2
V: TRBV6-4
CDR3: CASSDLYGGRGYTF

J: TRBJ1-1
V: TRBV9
CDR3: CASSVVGGYSAEAFF

J: TRBJ2-6
V: TRBV5-4
CDR3: CASSQLGTGHSGANVLTF

J: TRBJ2-4
V: TRBV6-5
CDR3: CASSYARGDKNSQYF

J: TRBJ2-5
V: TRBV5-4
CDR3: CASSSGQRGETQYF

J: TRBJ1-1
V: TRBV27
CDR3: CASSLSGSGNTEAFF

J: TRBJ2-3
V: TRBV12-5
CDR3: CASGLAPSGGTTDTQYF

J: TRBJ2-5
V: TRBV27
CDR3: CASSIQLAGGAETQYF

J: TRBJ2-7
V: TRBV2
CDR3: CASSGQSYEQYF

J: TRBJ1-4
V: TRBV25-1
CDR3: CASSESTGAEKLFF

J: TRBJ2-3
V: TRBV7-9
CDR3: CASSWLGTTTDTQYF

J: TRBJ2-5
V: TRBV7-7
CDR3: CASSLDRQETQYF

J: TRBJ2-5
V: TRBV9
CDR3: CASSANPGQQETQYF

J: TRBJ2-1
V: TRBV6-5
CDR3: CASSYGVGGRNNEQFF